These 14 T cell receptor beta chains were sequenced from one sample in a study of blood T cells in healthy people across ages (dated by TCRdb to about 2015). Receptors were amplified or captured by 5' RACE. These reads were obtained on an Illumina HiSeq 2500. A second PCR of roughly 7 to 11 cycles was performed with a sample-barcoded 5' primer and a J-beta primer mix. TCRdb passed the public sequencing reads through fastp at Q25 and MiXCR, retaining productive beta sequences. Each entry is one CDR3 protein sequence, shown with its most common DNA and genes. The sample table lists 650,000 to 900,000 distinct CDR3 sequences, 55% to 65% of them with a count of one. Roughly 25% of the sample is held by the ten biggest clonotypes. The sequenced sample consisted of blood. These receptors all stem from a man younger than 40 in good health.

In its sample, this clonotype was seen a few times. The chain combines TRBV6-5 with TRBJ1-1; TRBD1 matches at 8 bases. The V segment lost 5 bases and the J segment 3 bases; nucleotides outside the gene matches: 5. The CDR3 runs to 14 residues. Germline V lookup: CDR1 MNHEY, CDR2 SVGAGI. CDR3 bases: TGTGCCAGCAGTACCGGGACAGGCGACACTGAAGCTTTCTTT. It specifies CASSTGTGDTEAFF.

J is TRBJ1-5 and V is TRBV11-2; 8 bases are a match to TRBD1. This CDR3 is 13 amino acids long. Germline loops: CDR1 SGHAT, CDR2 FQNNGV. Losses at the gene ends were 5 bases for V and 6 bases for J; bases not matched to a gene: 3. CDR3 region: CASSNDRGQPQHF. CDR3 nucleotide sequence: TGTGCCAGCAGCAATGACAGGGGTCAGCCCCAGCATTTT.

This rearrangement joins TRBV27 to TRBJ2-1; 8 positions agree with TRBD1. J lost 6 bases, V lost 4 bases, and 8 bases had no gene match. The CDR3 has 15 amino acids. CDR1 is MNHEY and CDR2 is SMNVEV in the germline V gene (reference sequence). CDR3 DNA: TGTGCCAGCAGTTGGACAGGGTCCGGATTCAATGAGCAGTTCTTC. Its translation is CASSWTGSGFNEQFF.

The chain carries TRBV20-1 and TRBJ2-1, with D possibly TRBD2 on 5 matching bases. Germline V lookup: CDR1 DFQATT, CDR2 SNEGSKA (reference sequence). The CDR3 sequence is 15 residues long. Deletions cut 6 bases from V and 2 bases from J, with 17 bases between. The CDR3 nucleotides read TGCAGTGCAGGTCCCCGGAGGACTCCCTACAATGAGCAGTTCTTC. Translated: CSAGPRRTPYNEQFF.

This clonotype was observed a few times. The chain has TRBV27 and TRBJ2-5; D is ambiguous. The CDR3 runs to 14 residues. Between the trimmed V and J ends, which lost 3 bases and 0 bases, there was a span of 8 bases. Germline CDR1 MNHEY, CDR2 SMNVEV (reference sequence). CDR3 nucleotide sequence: TGTGCCAGCAGTTTCAGACGGAACCAAGAGACCCAGTACTTC. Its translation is CASSFRRNQETQYF.

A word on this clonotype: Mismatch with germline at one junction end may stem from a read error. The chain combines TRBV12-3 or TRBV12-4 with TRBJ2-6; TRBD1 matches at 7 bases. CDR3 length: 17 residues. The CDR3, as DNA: TGTGCCAGCAGTCCAACACAGGGGCCTCTTGGGGCCGACGTCCTGACTTTC. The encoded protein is CASSPTQGPLGADVLTF.

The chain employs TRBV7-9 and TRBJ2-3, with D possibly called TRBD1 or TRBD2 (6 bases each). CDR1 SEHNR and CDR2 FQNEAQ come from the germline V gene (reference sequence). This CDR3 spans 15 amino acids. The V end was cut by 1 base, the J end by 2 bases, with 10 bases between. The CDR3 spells CASSLDGGYTDTQYF. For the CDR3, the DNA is TGTGCCAGCAGCTTAGACGGGGGCTACACAGATACGCAGTATTTT. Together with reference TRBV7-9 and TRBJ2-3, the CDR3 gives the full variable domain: DTGVSQNPRHKITKRGQNVTFRCDPISEHNRLYWYRQTLGQGPEFLTYFQNEAQLEKSRLLSDRFSAERPKGSFSTLEIQRTEQGDSAMYLCASSLDGGYTDTQYFGPGTRLTVL.

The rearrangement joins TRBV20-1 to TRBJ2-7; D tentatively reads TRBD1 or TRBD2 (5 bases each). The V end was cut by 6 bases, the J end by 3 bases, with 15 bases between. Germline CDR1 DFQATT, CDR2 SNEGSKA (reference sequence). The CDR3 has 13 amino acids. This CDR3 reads CSALGPGNYEQYF. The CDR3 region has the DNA TGCAGTGCCTTGGGGCCGGGAAACTACGAGCAGTACTTC.

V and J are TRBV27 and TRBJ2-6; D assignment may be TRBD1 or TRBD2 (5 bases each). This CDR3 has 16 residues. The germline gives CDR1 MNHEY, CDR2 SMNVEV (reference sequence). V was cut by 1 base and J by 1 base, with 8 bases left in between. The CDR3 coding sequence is TGTGCCAGCAGTTTATGGGGGAGTTCTGGGGCCAACGTCCTGACTTTC. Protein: CASSLWGSSGANVLTF. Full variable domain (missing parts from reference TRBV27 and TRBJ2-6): EAQVTQNPRYLITVTGKKLTVTCSQNMNHEYMSWYRQDPGLGLRQIYYSMNVEVTDKGDVPEGYKVSRKEKRNFPLILESPSPNQTSLYFCASSLWGSSGANVLTFGAGSRLTVL.

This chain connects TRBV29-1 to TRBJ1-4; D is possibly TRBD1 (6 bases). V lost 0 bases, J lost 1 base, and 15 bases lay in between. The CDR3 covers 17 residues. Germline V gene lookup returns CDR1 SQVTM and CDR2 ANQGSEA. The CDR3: CSVEDYGRGGTNEKLFF. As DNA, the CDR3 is TGCAGCGTTGAAGATTACGGCAGGGGAGGAACTAATGAAAAACTGTTTTTT.

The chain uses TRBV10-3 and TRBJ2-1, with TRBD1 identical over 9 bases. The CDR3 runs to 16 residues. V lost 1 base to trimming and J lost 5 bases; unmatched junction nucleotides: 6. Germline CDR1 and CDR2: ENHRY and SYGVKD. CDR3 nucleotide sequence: TGTGCCATCAGTGAGTACGGGACAGGGAGTAACAATGAGCAGTTCTTC. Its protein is CAISEYGTGSNNEQFF.

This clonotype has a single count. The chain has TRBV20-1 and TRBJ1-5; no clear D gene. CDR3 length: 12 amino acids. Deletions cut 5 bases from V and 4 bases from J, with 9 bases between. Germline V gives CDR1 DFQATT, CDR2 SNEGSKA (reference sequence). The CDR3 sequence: CSALAPNQPQHF. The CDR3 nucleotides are TGCAGTGCTCTCGCCCCGAATCAGCCCCAGCATTTT.

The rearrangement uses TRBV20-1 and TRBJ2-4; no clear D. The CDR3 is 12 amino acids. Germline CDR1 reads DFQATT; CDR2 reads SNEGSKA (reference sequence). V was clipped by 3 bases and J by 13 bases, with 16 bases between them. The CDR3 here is CSARGSGSVQYF. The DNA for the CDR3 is TGCAGTGCTAGGGGTTCGGGCAGTGTGCAGTACTTC.

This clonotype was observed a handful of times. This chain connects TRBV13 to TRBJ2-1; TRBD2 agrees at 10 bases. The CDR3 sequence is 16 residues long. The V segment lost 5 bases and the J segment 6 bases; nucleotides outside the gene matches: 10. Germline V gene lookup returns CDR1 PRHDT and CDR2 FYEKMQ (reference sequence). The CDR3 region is CASSPLSGGGLNEQFF. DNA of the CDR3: TGTGCCAGCAGCCCTCTCAGCGGGGGGGGTCTCAATGAGCAGTTCTTC.